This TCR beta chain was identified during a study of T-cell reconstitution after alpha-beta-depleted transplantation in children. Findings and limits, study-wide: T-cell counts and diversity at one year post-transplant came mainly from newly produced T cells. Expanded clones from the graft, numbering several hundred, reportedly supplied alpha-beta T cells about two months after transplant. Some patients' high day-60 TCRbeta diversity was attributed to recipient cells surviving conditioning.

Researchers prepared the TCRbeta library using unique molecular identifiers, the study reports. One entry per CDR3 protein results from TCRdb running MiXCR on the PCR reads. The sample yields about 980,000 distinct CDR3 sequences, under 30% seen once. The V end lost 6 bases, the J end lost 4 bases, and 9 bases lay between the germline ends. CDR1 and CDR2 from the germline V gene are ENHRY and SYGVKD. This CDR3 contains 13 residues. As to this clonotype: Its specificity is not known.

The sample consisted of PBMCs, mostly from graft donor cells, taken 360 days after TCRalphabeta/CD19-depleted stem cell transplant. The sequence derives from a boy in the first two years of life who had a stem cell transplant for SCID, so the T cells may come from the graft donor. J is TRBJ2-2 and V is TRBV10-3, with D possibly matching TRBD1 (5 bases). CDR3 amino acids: CAISGTGTGELFF. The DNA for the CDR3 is TGTGCCATCAGCGGAACAGGCACCGGGGAGCTGTTTTTT.